One and the same sample provided the 30 T cell receptor beta chains below, sequenced in a study of blood T cells in healthy people across ages. Sample-barcoded 5' priming and a J-beta primer mix drove a second PCR of about 6 to 12 cycles. A single record per CDR3 protein comes from TCRdb applying MiXCR to the 5' RACE reads. Of about 1.5 million distinct CDR3 sequences listed, around 40% are singletons. The source material was blood. The receptors stem from a woman aged 18-29 years in good health.

This clonotype was counted only a few times. The V call is TRBV24-1, the J call TRBJ2-1; D call uncertain. Looked up from germline, CDR1 is KGHDR and CDR2 is SFDVKD. V lost 3 bases and J 2 bases, leaving 10 bases between the germline ends. This CDR3 region has 15 residues. This CDR3 is CATSDRSVPYNEQFF. CDR3 coding DNA: TGTGCCACCAGTGATCGCTCAGTTCCCTACAATGAGCAGTTCTTC.

This clonotype occurred once. The gene calls are TRBV10-3 and TRBJ2-3, with TRBD1 as a possible D gene (6 bases). This CDR3 is 14 amino acids long. Germline V gene sequence: CDR1 ENHRY, CDR2 SYGVKD. V shed 7 bases and J shed 1 base, with 12 bases lying between them. CDR3 coding DNA: TGTGCCATCAAGTATCCAGGGGGCACAGATACGCAGTATTTT. This sequence encodes CAIKYPGGTDTQYF.

The chain uses TRBV7-8 and TRBJ1-2; 7 positions agree with TRBD1. The CDR3 length is 16 residues. The germline gives CDR1 SGHVS, CDR2 FQNEAQ. After removal of 5 bases from V and 0 bases from J, the junction contained 9 bases not matched to a gene. The CDR3 is CASSRGRDRANYGYTF. CDR3 DNA sequence: TGTGCCAGCAGCCGGGGGAGGGACAGAGCTAACTATGGCTACACCTTC.

V gene TRBV7-2 combines with J gene TRBJ2-5; the D is unclear. This CDR3 has 15 amino acids. V lost 5 bases and J lost 3, with 16 bases in between. Germline loops: CDR1 SGHTA, CDR2 FQGNSA. The CDR3 region has the DNA TGTGCCAGCAGCCCATTGACGTTAGGGAAAGAGACCCAGTACTTC. The encoded protein is CASSPLTLGKETQYF. Full variable domain (remainder filled in from reference TRBV7-2 and TRBJ2-5): GAGVSQSPSNKVTEKGKDVELRCDPISGHTALYWYRQSLGQGLEFLIYFQGNSAPDKSGLPSDRFSAERTGGSVSTLTIQRTQQEDSAVYLCASSPLTLGKETQYFGPGTRLLVL.

As for this clonotype: This may be a read error, as it is one base from a much larger clone. This chain connects TRBV6-5 to TRBJ1-1, with TRBD1 as a possible D gene (6 bases). The CDR3 consists of 13 residues. Germline V gene lookup returns CDR1 MNHEY and CDR2 SVGAGI. Trimming cost V 5 bases and J 1 base, with 8 bases left between them. CDR3 sequence: CASSNRENTEAFF. In DNA, the CDR3 is TGTGCCAGCAGTAACAGGGAGAACACTGAAGCTTTCTTT.

This clonotype was detected a few times. The chain combines TRBV29-1 with TRBJ2-1; D possibly corresponds to TRBD2 (5 bases). Trimming took off 5 bases at V and 6 bases at J, with 8 bases between the two ends. Germline V gene lookup returns CDR1 SQVTM and CDR2 ANQGSEA. CDR3 length equals 11 residues. Written as DNA, the CDR3 is TGCAGCGTTAGGGAGTCCAATGAGCAGTTCTTC. Its protein is CSVRESNEQFF.

The chain joins TRBV20-1 to TRBJ2-7; 8 positions agree with TRBD2. V was clipped by 3 bases and J by 0 bases; unmatched bases: 7. CDR1 is DFQATT and CDR2 is SNEGSKA in the germline V gene (reference sequence). There are 15 residues in the CDR3. The CDR3 here is CSARDSGVLSYEQYF. Here the CDR3 DNA reads TGCAGTGCTAGGGATAGCGGGGTTCTCTCCTACGAGCAGTACTTC.

CDR3 region: CASSLNGGEGTTEAFF. The CDR3 DNA is TGTGCCAGCAGTTTGAATGGGGGCGAGGGGACCACTGAAGCTTTCTTT. The V and J genes are TRBV27 and TRBJ1-1; TRBD1 is a possible D gene (6 bases). The germline V gene encodes CDR1 MNHEY and CDR2 SMNVEV (reference sequence). V gave up 3 bases and J gave up 4 bases, with 18 bases separating them. CDR3 length: 16 residues.

In its sample, this clonotype was seen many times. This chain links TRBV5-1 with TRBJ2-7; D may be TRBD2 (6 bases). Deletions cut 4 bases from V and 2 bases from J, with 13 bases between. The CDR3 covers 14 residues. The germline V gene has CDR1 SGHRS and CDR2 YFSETQ. The CDR3 DNA sequence: TGCGCCAGCAGCGAAAACGGACTAACCTACGAGCAGTACTTC. Protein: CASSENGLTYEQYF.

The V gene is TRBV4-3, the J gene TRBJ1-1; possibly TRBD1 for D (6 bases). The CDR3 contains 13 residues. Germline assignment: CDR1 LGHNA and CDR2 YSLEER. The V end lost 8 bases, the J end lost 3 bases, and 13 bases lay between the germline ends. The CDR3 is CASATGADTEAFF. In DNA form, the CDR3 reads TGCGCCAGCGCGACGGGGGCGGACACTGAAGCTTTCTTT.

V gene TRBV13 combines with J gene TRBJ2-4, with D unclear. Near its end, the DNA agrees better with TRBJ2-7, so the J call may be wrong. Germline V gene data show CDR1 as PRHDT and CDR2 as FYEKMQ (reference sequence). There are 13 residues in the CDR3. The CDR3 spells CASGATPTYEQYF. CDR3 sequence (DNA): TGTGCCAGCGGCGCTACGCCAACCTACGAGCAGTACTTC.

With respect to this clonotype: Since a much larger clone is just one base distant, this may be a read error. The V and J genes are TRBV5-1 and TRBJ2-1; TRBD2 aligns across 11 bases. Judging by the DNA end, TRBJ2-7 fits better; the J call may be wrong. The length of the CDR3 is 15 residues. Germline CDR1 is SGHRS and CDR2 is YFSETQ. The CDR3 loop is CASSAGLADYNEQYF. The CDR3 nucleotides read TGCGCCAGCAGCGCGGGACTAGCGGACTACAATGAGCAGTACTTC.

This clonotype was detected once. CDR3 in amino acids: CASSSIGDGGSEQYF. Written as DNA, the CDR3 is TGTGCCAGCAGTTCGATAGGAGACGGGGGCAGCGAGCAGTACTTC. V usage is TRBV12-3 or TRBV12-4 and J usage is TRBJ2-7; either TRBD1 or TRBD2 may supply D (6 bases each). Trimming stripped 4 bases from V and 6 bases from J, with 19 bases between. The CDR3 is 15 amino acids.

This sequence joins TRBV12-3 or TRBV12-4 and TRBJ2-7; no clear D gene. V shed 2 bases and J shed 7 bases, with 9 bases lying between them. This CDR3 has 12 residues. CDR3 nucleotides: TGTGCCAGCAGTTTACGGCCTGAGGAGCAGTACTTC. It encodes CASSLRPEEQYF.

The gene calls are TRBV9 and TRBJ2-5, with D maybe TRBD2 (6 bases). Per germline, CDR1 SGDLS and CDR2 YYNGEE. There are 15 residues in the CDR3. Trimming stripped 3 bases from V and 2 bases from J, with 14 bases between. The CDR3 nucleotides read TGTGCCAGCAGCGCCGGAGGGGCTACTCAAGAGACCCAGTACTTC. This sequence encodes CASSAGGATQETQYF.

This clonotype was seen only once. V is TRBV9 and J is TRBJ2-4, with D perhaps matching TRBD2 (5 bases). The J call may be mistaken, given a closer DNA end match to TRBJ2-7. There are 16 residues in the CDR3. CDR1 is SGDLS and CDR2 is YYNGEE in the germline V gene. The CDR3 DNA is TGTGCCAGCAGCGCAAGACCGAGACTACCAACCTACGAGCAGTACTTC. Translation: CASSARPRLPTYEQYF.

The J gene is TRBJ2-5, the V gene TRBV18; D is unresolved. The germline gives CDR1 KGHSH, CDR2 LQKENI. The CDR3 length is 13 residues. Trimming stripped 0 bases from V and 2 bases from J, with 4 bases between. The CDR3 protein is CASSPPVQETQYF. The CDR3 nucleotides are TGTGCCAGCTCACCACCTGTACAAGAGACCCAGTACTTC.

In this sample, this clonotype turned up a few times. The CDR3 protein is CASSQDEGEQFF. CDR3 coding DNA: TGCGCCAGCAGCCAAGATGAGGGTGAGCAGTTCTTC. The V and J genes are TRBV4-3 and TRBJ2-1, with D perhaps TRBD2 (5 bases). Looked up from germline, CDR1 is LGHNA and CDR2 is YSLEER. Trimming left V 0 bases short and J 9 bases short, with 6 bases between. The CDR3 covers 12 residues.

V usage is TRBV7-8 and J usage is TRBJ2-7; 10 nucleotides match TRBD2. The CDR3 totals 16 residues. V gave up 5 bases and J gave up 2 bases; unmatched junction bases: 9. In germline, CDR1 is SGHVS, CDR2 FQNEAQ. The CDR3 DNA follows: TGTGCCAGCAGCCCCTACGATAGCGGGAGGACCTACGAGCAGTACTTC. This encodes CASSPYDSGRTYEQYF.

The rearrangement joins TRBV12-3 or TRBV12-4 to TRBJ1-5, with D tentatively TRBD1 (5 bases). The CDR3 has 13 residues. V shed 6 bases and J shed 3 bases, with 9 bases lying between them. The CDR3 nucleotides are TGTGCCAGCAGCAGGGCTAACAATCAGCCCCAGCATTTT. It yields the protein CASSRANNQPQHF.

CDR3 coding DNA: TGTGCCAGCAGCAACTGGGGCCCTGGACTAGCGGGATACAATGAGCAGTTCTTC. Translated: CASSNWGPGLAGYNEQFF. The J gene is TRBJ2-1, the V gene TRBV6-1; 12 bases line up with TRBD2. Looked up from germline, CDR1 is MNHNS and CDR2 is SASEGT. V shed 6 bases, J shed 4 bases, and the junction held 13 bases outside the gene matches. This CDR3 comprises 18 residues.

This chain uses TRBV24-1 with TRBJ2-3; D assignment may be TRBD1 or TRBD2 (6 bases each). Trimming left V 4 bases short and J 9 bases short, with 13 bases between. Germline-derived CDR1 and CDR2 are KGHDR and SFDVKD. The CDR3 contains 13 residues. Written as DNA, the CDR3 is TGTGCCACCAGTGACGGCGAGGGGGGCACGCAGTATTTT. This gives the protein CATSDGEGGTQYF.

This clonotype came up a few times. This chain joins TRBV7-9 and TRBJ2-3, with TRBD2 matching 8 bases. The junction had 10 bases not matched to a gene; V was cut back by 5 bases and J by 6 bases. Per the germline V gene, CDR1 is SEHNR and CDR2 is FQNEAQ (reference sequence). The CDR3 spans 15 residues. The CDR3 coding sequence is TGTGCCAGCAGCCCACTGGCGGGAGGATGGGATACGCAGTATTTT. It specifies CASSPLAGGWDTQYF. The variable domain in full, with the rest retrieved from reference TRBV7-9 and TRBJ2-3, is DTGVSQNPRHKITKRGQNVTFRCDPISEHNRLYWYRQTLGQGPEFLTYFQNEAQLEKSRLLSDRFSAERPKGSFSTLEIQRTEQGDSAMYLCASSPLAGGWDTQYFGPGTRLTVL.

In its sample, this clonotype was seen a few times. The rearrangement links TRBV20-1 to TRBJ2-5, with D uncertain. The tail of the sequence fits TRBJ2-7 better, so the J call may be wrong. The CDR3 is 14 amino acids. Germline V lookup: CDR1 DFQATT, CDR2 SNEGSKA (reference sequence). CDR3 bases: TGCAGTGCTAGAGGCCCCTCAGGTTTCCCCGAGCAGTACTTC. Translation gives CSARGPSGFPEQYF.

This clonotype came up a few times. The chain joins TRBV28 to TRBJ1-5; 8 nucleotides align to TRBD1. Germline values: CDR1 MDHEN, CDR2 SYDVKM. After removal of 8 bases from V and 4 bases from J, the junction contained 4 bases not matched to a gene. This CDR3 spans 13 amino acids. The CDR3 sequence is CASWTGRNQPQHF. CDR3 DNA: TGTGCCAGCTGGACAGGGAGAAATCAGCCCCAGCATTTT.

The J gene is TRBJ1-2, the V gene TRBV7-2; D is perhaps TRBD1 (6 bases). Germline values: CDR1 SGHTA, CDR2 FQGNSA. V was shortened by 5 bases and J by 10 bases, with 17 bases between the two germline ends. CDR3 length equals 13 residues. This CDR3 reads CTSSRGRQENYTF. DNA of the CDR3: TGTACCAGCAGCCGAGGACGACAGGAGAACTACACCTTC. Full variable domain (rest looked up from reference TRBV7-2 and TRBJ1-2): GAGVSQSPSNKVTEKGKDVELRCDPISGHTALYWYRQSLGQGLEFLIYFQGNSAPDKSGLPSDRFSAERTGGSVSTLTIQRTQQEDSAVYLCTSSRGRQENYTFGSGTRLTVV.

V and J are TRBV12-3 or TRBV12-4 and TRBJ1-1, with a tentative D call TRBD1 (5 bases). This CDR3 comprises 16 residues. Deletions cut 1 base from V and 1 base from J, with 13 bases between. CDR3 in DNA: TGTGCCAGCAGTTTAGGTGGTCGGGGGAGGAACACTGAAGCTTTCTTT. Protein product: CASSLGGRGRNTEAFF.

This rearrangement joins TRBV20-1 to TRBJ1-3; D uncertain. The CDR3 totals 15 residues. The germline V and J ends were trimmed by 1 base and 1 base, with 11 bases remaining between them. CDR1 is DFQATT, CDR2 SNEGSKA, per germline (reference sequence). For the CDR3, the DNA is TGCAGTGCTAGAGCTAGGGCGGGGTCTGGAAACACCATATATTTT. Protein sequence: CSARARAGSGNTIYF.

This clonotype appeared a single time. This chain links TRBV28 with TRBJ1-1, with D possibly TRBD1 on 5 matching bases. The CDR3 has 16 amino acids. V dropped 3 bases and J dropped 4 bases, with 18 bases sitting between them. Germline V lookup: CDR1 MDHEN, CDR2 SYDVKM. In nucleotides, the CDR3 is TGTGCCAGCAGTTTTAGCCTTCCGACAGTGAGCACTGAAGCTTTCTTT. It encodes CASSFSLPTVSTEAFF.

The CDR3 nucleotides read TGTGCCAGCAACGGACGGAGTTATGGCTACACCTTC. Translated, it gives CASNGRSYGYTF. This sequence joins TRBV6-5 and TRBJ1-2, with D hard to call. CDR3 length: 12 amino acids. The germline V gene has CDR1 MNHEY and CDR2 SVGAGI. The V end was cut by 7 bases, the J end by 5 bases, with 11 bases between.